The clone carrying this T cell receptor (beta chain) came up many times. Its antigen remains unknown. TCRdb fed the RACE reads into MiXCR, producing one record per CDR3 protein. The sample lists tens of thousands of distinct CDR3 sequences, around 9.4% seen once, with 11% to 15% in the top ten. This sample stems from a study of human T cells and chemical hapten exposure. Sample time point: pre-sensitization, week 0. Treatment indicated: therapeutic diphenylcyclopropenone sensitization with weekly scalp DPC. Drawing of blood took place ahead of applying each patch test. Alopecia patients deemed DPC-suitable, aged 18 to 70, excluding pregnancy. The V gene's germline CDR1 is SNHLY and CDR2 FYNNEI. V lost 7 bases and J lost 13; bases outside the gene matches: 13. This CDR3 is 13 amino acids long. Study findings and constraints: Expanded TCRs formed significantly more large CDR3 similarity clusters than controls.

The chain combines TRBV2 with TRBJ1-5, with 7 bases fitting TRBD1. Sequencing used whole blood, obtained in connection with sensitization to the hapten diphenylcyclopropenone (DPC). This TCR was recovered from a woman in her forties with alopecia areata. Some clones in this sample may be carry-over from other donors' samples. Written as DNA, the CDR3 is TGTGCCAGCACCTCTTTAAGAGGACAGGTTCAGCATTTT. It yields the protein CASTSLRGQVQHF.